This entry features one TCR beta chain sequence. No antigen is known for it. Naive CD8 cells lacked CD45RO, underwent positive selection for CCR7 and left out terminally differentiated effector memory CD45RA+ cells. This specimen belongs to a study of shared clonotypes between healthy human individuals. Study in general: The people who gave samples were a couple of women and three men aged 18 to 49. Points from the study as a whole: Limited genetic and exposure-history diversity came from having few donors.

Data came from immunoSEQ multiplex PCR; TCRdb stores just in-frame clones and leaves some out. The sample has around 2,000,000 clones, about 94% seen once. This sequence originates from a man younger than 30 in good health. Sequencing was carried out using naive CD8+ T cells sorted from blood.

CDR3 loop: CASSGTGGSHNEQFF. CDR3 sequence (DNA): TGTGCCAGCAGCGGGACAGGGGGATCACACAATGAGCAGTTCTTC. The chain employs TRBV2 and TRBJ2-1; 11 nucleotides agree with TRBD1. The V and J ends lost 6 bases and 5 bases, in that order; junction bases with no gene match: 6. CDR1 SNHLY and CDR2 FYNNEI come from the germline V gene. The CDR3 consists of 15 residues.